The clone carrying this TCR beta chain was counted ten times or more. The antigen is unknown. Investigators excluded patients with uncontrolled infection, other autoimmune disease, pregnancy or lactation. Fresh peripheral blood, 7.5 to 10 ml, yielded the PBMCs. This record comes from a study of T cells in Graves' hyperthyroidism and ophthalmopathy. Study-level findings and limits: Most clonotypes expanded in thyroid above 0.001 were likewise present in blood. Ophthalmopathy prediction by the model preceded onset by a median roughly 6 months.

RNA transcripts gave rise to amplified TCR beta CDR3 regions. The study used the HTBI primer set for a first-round RT-PCR of the TCR CDR3. TCRdb ran MiXCR on the multiplex PCR reads and lists one entry per CDR3 protein. The data hold nearly 600,000 distinct CDR3 sequences, with 11% to 15% observed a single time. CDR1 is SGHAT, CDR2 FQNNGV, per germline. The CDR3 is 15 residues long. Trimming removed 0 bases at V and 9 bases at J, with 15 bases between. The receptor was isolated from a woman aged 18-29 years with Graves' ophthalmopathy. The rearrangement uses TRBV11-2 and TRBJ2-1, with a weak D call TRBD2 (6 bases). Sequencing was carried out using blood. This chain's CDR3 is CASSLEVTRALEQFF. CDR3 coding DNA: TGTGCCAGCAGCTTAGAAGTGACTAGAGCCCTTGAGCAGTTCTTC.